This T cell receptor (beta chain) stems from a study of blood T cell repertoires in COVID-19. For the study at large: Acute and convalescent COVID-19 specimens originated in the United States, Italy and Spain.

Original methodology: For nucleated cells, counts were estimated from reference gene primer amplification. Profiled with immunoSEQ multiplex PCR; TCRdb holds only in-frame clones, not every one. The V and J calls and the clone size are those of that table, but D and trimming were determined from the DNA. This sample yields fewer than 80,000 clones, of which 73% are seen a single time; approximately 20% belongs to the top ten. The junction had 10 bases not matched to a gene; V was cut back by 6 bases and J by 4 bases. CDR3 length equals 15 residues. Germline CDR1 is SNHLY and CDR2 is FYNNEI. Sequences were obtained from peripheral blood. V usage is TRBV2 and J usage is TRBJ1-1; 8 positions match TRBD1. The TCR originated in a man between 60 and 75 years old with acute or convalescent COVID-19. In DNA form, the CDR3 reads TGTGCCAGCAGCGAATTTCAGGGGGCCGGCACTGAAGCTTTCTTT. It translates to CASSEFQGAGTEAFF.